The 9 T cell receptor beta chains below were found in one sample sequenced in a study of T cell responses to AZD1222 COVID-19 vaccine. Some clones are missing from TCRdb's copy, which holds only in-frame ones; the method was immunoSEQ multiplex PCR. The sample consists of around 150,000 clones, about 80% of them appearing once. The material sequenced was peripheral blood, taken on day 0 of AZD1222 vaccination. The receptors originated from an adult in good health.

This clone showed up just once. This chain joins TRBV21-1 and TRBJ1-2; TRBD1 was called by the table and not checked on the DNA. TRBV21-1 is marked as a pseudogene. The CDR3 has 10 residues. CDR3 protein: CASTCYGYTF. The CDR3 bases are TGTGCCAGCACATGCTATGGCTACACCTTC.

The chain is built from TRBV5-5 and TRBJ1-5; TRBD1 agrees at 7 bases. Germline V gene lookup returns CDR1 SGHKS and CDR2 YYEKEE (reference sequence). There are 15 residues in the CDR3. The junction had 4 bases not matched to a gene; V was cut back by 2 bases and J by 2 bases. CDR3 nucleotides: TGTGCCAGCAGCTTTACAGGGGTCCGCAATCAGCCCCAGCATTTT. It encodes CASSFTGVRNQPQHF.

The chain is built from TRBV3-1 (or the pseudogene TRBV3-2) and TRBJ1-2; 7 positions agree with TRBD1. The CDR3 has 14 amino acids. The germline V gene encodes CDR1 LGHDT and CDR2 YNNKEL (reference sequence). The trim removed 4 bases at V and 3 bases at J, leaving 5 bases unmatched. The CDR3 DNA is TGTGCCAGCAGCCTTCAACAGGGGCACTATGGCTACACCTTC. Translating gives CASSLQQGHYGYTF.

V gene TRBV11-2 combines with J gene TRBJ2-7; 10 positions match TRBD2. Losses at the gene ends were 4 bases for V and 6 bases for J; bases not matched to a gene: 9. Germline V gives CDR1 SGHAT, CDR2 FQNNGV. The CDR3 is 15 residues long. CDR3 sequence: CASSSGQREGLEQYF. The CDR3 DNA reads as TGTGCCAGCAGCTCCGGACAGCGGGAGGGCCTCGAGCAGTACTTC.

CDR3 sequence reads: CASSRGTTYNEQFF. Here the CDR3 DNA reads TGTGCCAGCAGCAGAGGGACTACCTACAATGAGCAGTTCTTC. This chain joins TRBV5-4 and TRBJ2-1; 7 nucleotides match TRBD2. This CDR3 is built from 14 residues. Trimming cost V 4 bases and J 2 bases; bases outside gene matches: 3. Germline assignment: CDR1 SGHNT and CDR2 YYREEE (reference sequence).

The chain uses TRBV7-9 and TRBJ2-1; 10 bases map to TRBD1. In germline, CDR1 is SEHNR, CDR2 FQNEAQ (reference sequence). The ends lost 5 bases at V and 3 bases at J; junction bases unmatched: 4. This CDR3 is 15 amino acids long. CDR3 nucleotides: TGTGCCAGCAGCCTCCGGGACAGGGGCTACAATGAGCAGTTCTTC. Translating it yields CASSLRDRGYNEQFF.

CDR3 coding DNA: TGCGCCAGCAGCTTGGACAGGGGGAACACTGAAGCTTTCTTT. Translated: CASSLDRGNTEAFF. This chain links TRBV5-1 with TRBJ1-1; 7 bases map to TRBD1. V was pared by 0 bases and J by 1 base, with 0 bases of the junction left unmatched. Germline values: CDR1 SGHRS, CDR2 YFSETQ. CDR3 length equals 14 residues.

The CDR3 loop reads CASSILAGGRETQYF. The CDR3 DNA reads TGTGCCAGTAGTATACTAGCGGGGGGCAGGGAGACCCAGTACTTC. This sequence joins TRBV19 and TRBJ2-5; 11 bases map to TRBD2. J gave up 5 bases and V 2 bases, and 4 bases lay outside the gene matches. Germline V gives CDR1 LNHDA, CDR2 SQIVND (reference sequence). The CDR3 has 15 amino acids.

This clone has just a few counts. V gene TRBV28 combines with J gene TRBJ2-7, with TRBD1 matching 9 bases. Losses at the gene ends were 6 bases for V and 2 bases for J; bases not matched to a gene: 8. This CDR3 has 15 amino acids. Per germline, CDR1 MDHEN and CDR2 SYDVKM. CDR3 in amino acids: CASSPPTGGTYEQYF. As DNA, the CDR3 is TGTGCCAGCAGCCCCCCGACAGGGGGGACCTACGAGCAGTACTTC.